The rows below give T cell receptor beta chains drawn from one sample of a study of blood T cell repertoires in COVID-19. The data were produced by immunoSEQ multiplex PCR, yet TCRdb's version contains in-frame clones alone and is incomplete. The sample carries 200,000 or so clones, roughly 88% recorded once. The sequencing input was PBMCs or T cells enriched from blood (not recorded which). These receptors all come from a woman aged 30 to 39 who had been exposed to COVID-19. The CDR3 runs from the conserved cysteine through the conserved F or W. D genes are given only for firm matches. The listing skips clone size in some rows; elsewhere it reads once, few, many or a size class.

CDR3aa,CDR3nt,j_gene,abundance,v_gene,d_gene
CASSPRQGPYEQYF,TGTGCCAGCAGCCCGAGACAGGGGCCCTACGAGCAGTACTTC,TRBJ2-7,few,TRBV3-1/TRBV3-2,TRBD1
CASSLVQASNEQYF,TGTGCCAGCAGCTTAGTACAGGCCAGTAACGAGCAGTACTTC,TRBJ2-7,.,TRBV11-1,.
CASSEVGLAGETPYNEQFF,TGTGCCAGCAGTGAAGTGGGGCTAGCGGGAGAGACCCCCTACAATGAGCAGTTCTTC,TRBJ2-1,.,TRBV2,TRBD2
CSVEKAQPYEQYF,TGCAGCGTTGAAAAGGCACAGCCCTACGAGCAGTACTTC,TRBJ2-7,.,TRBV29-1,.
CASSSTGNEQYF,TGTGCCAGCAGTTCAACAGGGAACGAGCAGTACTTC,TRBJ2-7,few,TRBV6-6,.
CASTTYNEQFF,TGTGCCAGCACGACTTACAATGAGCAGTTCTTC,TRBJ2-1,.,TRBV12-3/TRBV12-4,.
CASSGGLAGEYEQYF,TGTGCCAGCTCGGGGGGACTAGCGGGAGAGTACGAGCAGTACTTC,TRBJ2-7,.,TRBV18,TRBD2
CASSIEASGLHNEQFF,TGTGCCAGTAGTATAGAGGCTAGCGGGCTACACAATGAGCAGTTCTTC,TRBJ2-1,.,TRBV19,TRBD2
CASSRSSGNDEQFF,TGCGCCAGCAGCCGGTCTAGCGGGAATGATGAGCAGTTCTTC,TRBJ2-1,.,TRBV5-1,TRBD2
CASSLDSLGGTKRLNTEAFF,TGTGCCAGCAGCCTAGATTCCCTTGGGGGGACCAAACGATTGAACACTGAAGCTTTCTTT,TRBJ1-1,.,TRBV11-3,.
CASSLDPGSEAFF,TGTGCCAGCAGCTTAGACCCCGGGAGTGAAGCTTTCTTT,TRBJ1-1,.,TRBV7-9,.
CASSATSGSSYEQYF,TGCGCCAGCAGCGCCACTAGCGGGAGCTCCTACGAGCAGTACTTC,TRBJ2-7,.,TRBV5-1,TRBD2
CASSYRGAGYTF,TGTGCCAGCAGTTACCGGGGGGCTGGCTACACCTTC,TRBJ1-2,.,TRBV6-5,.
CAWSVWRVRGYTF,TGTGCCTGGAGTGTATGGCGGGTTCGCGGCTACACCTTC,TRBJ1-2,.,TRBV30,.
CASSLGFSGGPGDTQYF,TGCGCCAGCAGCTTGGGTTTCTCGGGAGGGCCCGGAGATACGCAGTATTTT,TRBJ2-3,.,TRBV5-1,TRBD2
CAISADRDDTEAFF,TGTGCCATCAGTGCCGACAGGGATGACACTGAAGCTTTCTTT,TRBJ1-1,few,TRBV10-3,TRBD1
CSASRSPVSYEQYF,TGCAGTGCTAGTCGTAGCCCCGTCTCCTACGAGCAGTACTTC,TRBJ2-7,.,TRBV20-1,.
CASFGGSGTGELFF,TGCGCCAGCTTTGGAGGGAGTGGCACCGGGGAGCTGTTTTTT,TRBJ2-2,.,TRBV10-2,.
CASSDGLLAGVKNEQFF,TGCGCCAGCAGTGACGGCCTACTAGCGGGAGTTAAAAATGAGCAGTTCTTC,TRBJ2-1,.,TRBV10-2,TRBD2
CATSRPSGVSYNEQFF,TGTGCCACCAGCAGACCTAGCGGGGTTTCCTACAATGAGCAGTTCTTC,TRBJ2-1,.,TRBV15,TRBD2
CASSFWGTGAAGNEKLFF,TGTGCCAGCAGTTTCTGGGGGACAGGGGCGGCAGGTAATGAAAAACTGTTTTTT,TRBJ1-4,.,TRBV27,TRBD1
CASEDRGSSPLHF,TGTGCCAGTGAGGACAGGGGCAGTTCACCCCTCCACTTT,TRBJ1-6,few,TRBV19,TRBD1
CSASSTSGRFETQYF,TGCAGTGCTAGTTCGACTAGCGGGAGGTTTGAGACCCAGTACTTC,TRBJ2-5,.,TRBV20-1,TRBD2
CASSLQIATNEKLFF,TGTGCCAGCAGTTTGCAGATTGCAACTAATGAAAAACTGTTTTTT,TRBJ1-4,.,TRBV27,.
CASSLETQGELFF,TGCGCCAGCAGCTTGGAGACTCAAGGGGAGCTGTTTTTT,TRBJ2-2,.,TRBV5-1,.
CASHPTGGTHYGYTF,TGTGCCAGCCACCCTACAGGGGGAACTCACTATGGCTACACCTTC,TRBJ1-2,.,TRBV6-5,TRBD1
CASSSFTGSGRNSPLHF,TGTGCCAGCAGCTCATTCACAGGGAGTGGAAGGAATTCACCCCTCCACTTT,TRBJ1-6,.,TRBV11-2,.
CASSRTGGREDTQYF,TGTGCCAGCAGTAGAACAGGGGGCCGTGAAGATACGCAGTATTTT,TRBJ2-3,once,TRBV6-4,TRBD1
CTSSQEGIDRGNRNGYTF,TGCACCAGCAGCCAAGAGGGAATCGACAGGGGGAATCGGAATGGCTACACCTTC,TRBJ1-2,.,TRBV1,.
CASRLYRGTGELFF,TGTGCCAGCAGATTATACAGGGGGACCGGGGAGCTGTTTTTT,TRBJ2-2,.,TRBV11-3,TRBD1
CSASGGGSRGQETQYF,TGCAGTGCTAGTGGGGGGGGCAGCCGGGGCCAAGAGACCCAGTACTTC,TRBJ2-5,.,TRBV20-1,.
CASSRVLLQETQYF,TGTGCCAGTAGCAGGGTCCTGCTACAAGAGACCCAGTACTTC,TRBJ2-5,.,TRBV19,.
CASRREGLYEQFF,TGTGCCAGCAGGCGGGAGGGCCTCTATGAGCAGTTCTTC,TRBJ2-1,.,TRBV6-5,TRBD2
CASSFRGNTIYF,TGTGCCAGCAGTTTCAGAGGAAACACCATATATTTT,TRBJ1-3,.,TRBV28,.
CATRLVGGYEQYF,TGTGCCACCCGACTAGTTGGGGGCTACGAGCAGTACTTC,TRBJ2-7,.,TRBV6-5,.